This T cell receptor (beta chain) appears in the sequencing data of a study of response to subunit inactivated influenza vaccine. TCRdb re-called the RT-PCR reads with MiXCR, one entry per CDR3 protein. This sample has about 570,000 distinct CDR3 sequences, with roughly 12% found just once. Looked up from germline, CDR1 is SQVTM and CDR2 is ANQGSEA. Trimming shortened V by 4 bases and J by 2 bases, and 16 bases separated the two germline ends. This CDR3 contains 15 residues. The sample was also linked to a second study, of T cells expressing NK-cell markers. Per that paper: A 5'RACE template switching approach incorporating UMIs was used to make TCR beta cDNA. Once again these clonotypes came out on top in the CD3+CD56-NKG2C+ fraction of a few donors.

The receptor comes from a man aged 50 to 59 who received an inactivated influenza vaccine. The sequences come from PBMCs from blood, collected on the day of vaccination. The V and J genes are TRBV29-1 and TRBJ2-3, with D possibly TRBD2 on 5 matching bases. The CDR3 sequence is CSVGLAGGYTDTQYF. The CDR3 DNA reads as TGCAGCGTTGGCTTGGCGGGCGGCTACACAGATACGCAGTATTTT.